The clone carrying this TCR beta chain turned up a few times. The sample is drawn from a study of T-cell reconstitution after alpha-beta-depleted transplantation in children. Unique molecular identifiers were incorporated into the prepared TCRbeta library. TCRdb reprocessed the PCR reads with MiXCR, giving one entry per CDR3 protein. The repertoire consists of about 200,000 distinct CDR3 sequences, with about 8.2% occurring once and the leading ten covering about a third. Deletions cut 0 bases from V and 2 bases from J, with 7 bases between. Germline lookup yields CDR1 LNHNV and CDR2 YYDKDF (reference sequence). This CDR3 has 14 residues.

The sequencing used PBMCs, mostly from graft donor cells, collected 360 days after TCRalphabeta/CD19-depleted stem cell transplant. The V gene is TRBV15, the J gene TRBJ2-5; D is uncertain. The receptor was isolated from a male patient aged 2-9 years who had a stem cell transplant for acute myeloid leukemia, so the T cells may come from the graft donor. This CDR3 reads CATSRDGDQETQYF. The CDR3 DNA follows: TGTGCCACCAGCAGAGATGGCGATCAAGAGACCCAGTACTTC.